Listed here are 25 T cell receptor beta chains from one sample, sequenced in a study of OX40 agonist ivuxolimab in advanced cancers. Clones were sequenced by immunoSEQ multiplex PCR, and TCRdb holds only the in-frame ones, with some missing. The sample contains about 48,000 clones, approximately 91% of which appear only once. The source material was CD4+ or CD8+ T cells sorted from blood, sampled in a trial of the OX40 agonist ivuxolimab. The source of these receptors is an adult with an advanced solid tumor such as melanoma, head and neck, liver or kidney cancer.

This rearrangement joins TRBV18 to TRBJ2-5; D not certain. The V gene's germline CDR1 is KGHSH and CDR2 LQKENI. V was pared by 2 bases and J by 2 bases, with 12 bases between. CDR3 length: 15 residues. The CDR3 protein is CASSPGTRSQETQYF. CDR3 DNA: TGTGCCAGCTCACCAGGTACGCGGAGTCAAGAGACCCAGTACTTC.

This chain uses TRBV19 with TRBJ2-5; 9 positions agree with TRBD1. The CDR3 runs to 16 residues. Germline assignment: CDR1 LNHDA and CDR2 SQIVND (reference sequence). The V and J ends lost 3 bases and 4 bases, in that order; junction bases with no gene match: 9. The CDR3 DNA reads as TGTGCCAGTAGTATTAAAGTTCTGACAGGGGGAGAGACCCAGTACTTC. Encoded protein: CASSIKVLTGGETQYF.

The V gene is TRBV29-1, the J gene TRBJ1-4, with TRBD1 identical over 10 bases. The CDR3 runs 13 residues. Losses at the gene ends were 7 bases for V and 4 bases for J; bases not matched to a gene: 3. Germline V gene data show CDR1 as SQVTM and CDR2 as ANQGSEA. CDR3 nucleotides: TGCAGCGCCGGGACAGGGGATAATGAAAAACTGTTTTTT. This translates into CSAGTGDNEKLFF.

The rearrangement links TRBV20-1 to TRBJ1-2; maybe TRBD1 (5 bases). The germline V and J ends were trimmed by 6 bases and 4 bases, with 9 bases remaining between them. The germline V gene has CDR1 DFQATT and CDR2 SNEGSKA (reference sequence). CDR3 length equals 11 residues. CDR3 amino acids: CSAIGAYGYTF. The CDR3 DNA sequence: TGCAGTGCCATCGGGGCCTATGGCTACACCTTC.

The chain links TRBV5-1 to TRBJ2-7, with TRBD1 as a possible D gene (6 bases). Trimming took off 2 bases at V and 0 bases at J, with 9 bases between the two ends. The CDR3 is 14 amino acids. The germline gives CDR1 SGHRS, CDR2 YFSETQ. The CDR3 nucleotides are TGCGCCAGCAGCTTAGCGGACAGCTCCTACGAGCAGTACTTC. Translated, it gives CASSLADSSYEQYF.

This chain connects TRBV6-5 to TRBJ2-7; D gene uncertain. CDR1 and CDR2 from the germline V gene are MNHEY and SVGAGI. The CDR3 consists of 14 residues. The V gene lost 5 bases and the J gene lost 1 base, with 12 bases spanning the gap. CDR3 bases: TGTGCCAGCAGTCAGAGGACCATTTCCTACGAGCAGTACTTC. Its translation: CASSQRTISYEQYF.

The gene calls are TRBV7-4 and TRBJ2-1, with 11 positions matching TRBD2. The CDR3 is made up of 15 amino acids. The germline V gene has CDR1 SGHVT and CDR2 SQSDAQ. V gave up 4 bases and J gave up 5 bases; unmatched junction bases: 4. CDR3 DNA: TGTGCCAGCAGCTCCCCTAGCGGGAGGAACAATGAGCAGTTCTTC. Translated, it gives CASSSPSGRNNEQFF.

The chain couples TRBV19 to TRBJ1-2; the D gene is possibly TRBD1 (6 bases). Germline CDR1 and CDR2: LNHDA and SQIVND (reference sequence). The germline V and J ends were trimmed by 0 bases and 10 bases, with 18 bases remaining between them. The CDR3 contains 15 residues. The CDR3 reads CASSIDRGHPDAYTF. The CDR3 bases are TGTGCCAGTAGTATAGATCGGGGACACCCCGACGCCTACACCTTC.

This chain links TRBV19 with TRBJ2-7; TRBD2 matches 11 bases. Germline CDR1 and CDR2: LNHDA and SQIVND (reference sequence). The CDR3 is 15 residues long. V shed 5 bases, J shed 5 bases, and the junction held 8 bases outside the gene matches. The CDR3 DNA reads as TGTGCCAGTAGTCCCTTAGCGGGAGGGATTGACGAGCAGTACTTC. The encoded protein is CASSPLAGGIDEQYF.

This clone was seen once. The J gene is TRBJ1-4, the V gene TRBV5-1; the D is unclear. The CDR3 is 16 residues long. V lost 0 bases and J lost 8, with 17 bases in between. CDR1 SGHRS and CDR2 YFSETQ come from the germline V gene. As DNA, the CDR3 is TGCGCCAGCAGCTTGGGGCGGGTAGCCCAAGGGGAAAAACTGTTTTTT. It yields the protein CASSLGRVAQGEKLFF.

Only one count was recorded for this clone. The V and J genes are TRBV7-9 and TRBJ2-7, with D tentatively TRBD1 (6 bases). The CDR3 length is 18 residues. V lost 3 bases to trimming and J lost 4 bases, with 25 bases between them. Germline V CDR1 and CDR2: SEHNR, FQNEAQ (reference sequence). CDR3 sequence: CASSLFPGDPQRRYEQYF. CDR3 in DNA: TGTGCCAGCAGCTTGTTTCCAGGGGATCCGCAAAGAAGGTACGAGCAGTACTTC.

The CDR3 spells CARSPMDSKYEQYF. DNA for the CDR3: TGTGCCAGAAGCCCAATGGACTCGAAGTACGAGCAGTACTTC. This chain joins TRBV7-5 and TRBJ2-7; the table's TRBD2 call for D was not verified on the DNA. TRBV7-5 is flagged as a pseudogene. The CDR3 has 14 amino acids.

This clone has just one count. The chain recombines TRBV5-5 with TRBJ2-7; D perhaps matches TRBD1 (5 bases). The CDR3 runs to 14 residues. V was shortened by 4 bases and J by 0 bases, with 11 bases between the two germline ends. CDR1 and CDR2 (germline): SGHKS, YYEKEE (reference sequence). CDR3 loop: CASSPETVSYEQYF. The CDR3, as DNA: TGTGCCAGCAGCCCGGAGACAGTCTCCTACGAGCAGTACTTC.

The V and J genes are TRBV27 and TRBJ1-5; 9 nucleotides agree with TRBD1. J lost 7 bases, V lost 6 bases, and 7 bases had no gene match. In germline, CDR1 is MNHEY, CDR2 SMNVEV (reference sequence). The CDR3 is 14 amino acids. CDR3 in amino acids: CASRPTGGTQPQHF. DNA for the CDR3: TGTGCCAGCAGGCCCACAGGGGGCACCCAGCCCCAGCATTTT.

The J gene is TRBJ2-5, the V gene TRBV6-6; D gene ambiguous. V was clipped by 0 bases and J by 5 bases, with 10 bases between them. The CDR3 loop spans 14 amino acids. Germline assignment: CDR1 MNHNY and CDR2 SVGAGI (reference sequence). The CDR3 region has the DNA TGTGCCAGCAGTTACTCGGTGGGAAGGGAGACCCAGTACTTC. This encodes CASSYSVGRETQYF.

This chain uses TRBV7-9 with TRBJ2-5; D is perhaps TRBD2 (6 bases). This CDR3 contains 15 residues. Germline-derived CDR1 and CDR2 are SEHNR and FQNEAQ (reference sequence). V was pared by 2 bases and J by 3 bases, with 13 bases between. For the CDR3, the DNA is TGTGCCAGCAGCTTACTGGGAGGAGCGGAAGAGACCCAGTACTTC. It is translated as CASSLLGGAEETQYF.

The CDR3 loop reads CASSRIINQPQHF. CDR3 nucleotides: TGTGCCAGCTCCAGGATTATAAATCAGCCCCAGCATTTT. This chain uses TRBV6-6 with TRBJ1-5; no clear D. Germline V gene data show CDR1 as MNHNY and CDR2 as SVGAGI (reference sequence). The CDR3 runs 13 residues. The ends were cut back, 8 bases at V and 4 bases at J, with 12 bases in the middle.

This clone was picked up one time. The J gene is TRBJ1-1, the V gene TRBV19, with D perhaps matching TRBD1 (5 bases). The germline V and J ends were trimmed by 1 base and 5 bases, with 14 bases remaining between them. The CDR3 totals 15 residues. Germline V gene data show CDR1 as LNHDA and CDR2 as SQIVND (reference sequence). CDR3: CASSIGGSLRTEAFF. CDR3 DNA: TGTGCCAGTAGTATAGGGGGGTCGCTTCGGACTGAAGCTTTCTTT.

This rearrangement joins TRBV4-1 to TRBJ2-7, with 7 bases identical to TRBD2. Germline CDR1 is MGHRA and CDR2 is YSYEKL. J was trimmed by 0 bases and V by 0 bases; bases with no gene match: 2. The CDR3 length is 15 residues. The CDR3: CASSQDWTSSYEQYF. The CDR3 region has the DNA TGCGCCAGCAGCCAAGATTGGACTAGCTCCTACGAGCAGTACTTC.

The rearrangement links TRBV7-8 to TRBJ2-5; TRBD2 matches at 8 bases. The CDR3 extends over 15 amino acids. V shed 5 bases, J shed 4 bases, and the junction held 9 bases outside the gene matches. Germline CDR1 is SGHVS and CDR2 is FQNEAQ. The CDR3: CASSPPSGGAETQYF. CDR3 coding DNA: TGTGCCAGCAGCCCGCCCTCGGGGGGGGCAGAGACCCAGTACTTC.

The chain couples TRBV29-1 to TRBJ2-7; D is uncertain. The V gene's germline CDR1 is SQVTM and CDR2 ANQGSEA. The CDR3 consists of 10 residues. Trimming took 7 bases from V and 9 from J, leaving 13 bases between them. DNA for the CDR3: TGCAGCGCTCGTGTCCGGCCGCAGTACTTC. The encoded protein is CSARVRPQYF.

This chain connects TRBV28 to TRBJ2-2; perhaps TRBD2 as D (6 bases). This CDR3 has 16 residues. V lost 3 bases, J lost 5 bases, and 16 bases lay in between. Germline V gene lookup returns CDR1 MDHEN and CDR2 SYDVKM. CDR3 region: CASSFLTSPATGELFF. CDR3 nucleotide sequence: TGTGCCAGCAGTTTCTTAACTAGCCCGGCGACCGGGGAGCTGTTTTTT.

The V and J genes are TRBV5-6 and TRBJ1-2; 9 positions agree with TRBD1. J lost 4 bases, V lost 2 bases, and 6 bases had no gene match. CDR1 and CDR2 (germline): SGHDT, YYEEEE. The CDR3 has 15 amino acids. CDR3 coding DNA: TGTGCCAGCAGCTTAGGGGGGACAGGGAGCTATGGCTACACCTTC. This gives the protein CASSLGGTGSYGYTF.

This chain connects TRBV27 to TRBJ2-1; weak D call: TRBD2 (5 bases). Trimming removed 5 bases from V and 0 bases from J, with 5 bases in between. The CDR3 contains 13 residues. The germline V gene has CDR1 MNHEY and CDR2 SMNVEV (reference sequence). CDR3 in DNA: TGTGCCAGCAGTCGGGGCTCCTACAATGAGCAGTTCTTC. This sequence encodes CASSRGSYNEQFF.

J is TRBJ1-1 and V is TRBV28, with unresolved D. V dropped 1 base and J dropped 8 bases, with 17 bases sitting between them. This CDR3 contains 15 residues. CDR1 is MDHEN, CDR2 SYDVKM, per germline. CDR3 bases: TGTGCCAGCAGTTTATACGACGAGGAGACCTCCGAAGCTTTCTTT. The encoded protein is CASSLYDEETSEAFF.